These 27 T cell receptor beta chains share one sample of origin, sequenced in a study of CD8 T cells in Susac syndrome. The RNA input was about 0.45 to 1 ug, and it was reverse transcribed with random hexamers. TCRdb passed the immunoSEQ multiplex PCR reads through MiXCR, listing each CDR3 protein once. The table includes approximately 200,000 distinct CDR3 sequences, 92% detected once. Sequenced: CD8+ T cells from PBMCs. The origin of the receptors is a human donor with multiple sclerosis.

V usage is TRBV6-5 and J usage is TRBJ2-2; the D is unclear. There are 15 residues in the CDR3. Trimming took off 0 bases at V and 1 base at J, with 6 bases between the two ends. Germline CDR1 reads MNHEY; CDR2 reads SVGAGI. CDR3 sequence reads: CASSYSRRNTGELFF. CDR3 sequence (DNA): TGTGCCAGCAGTTACTCAAGGCGGAACACCGGGGAGCTGTTTTTT.

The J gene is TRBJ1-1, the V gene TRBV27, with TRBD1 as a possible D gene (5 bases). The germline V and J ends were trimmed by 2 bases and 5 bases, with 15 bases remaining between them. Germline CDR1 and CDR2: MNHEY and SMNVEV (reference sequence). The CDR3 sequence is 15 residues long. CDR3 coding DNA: TGTGCCAGCAGTTTAAGTCTTGGGGCAGCTACTGAAGCTTTCTTT. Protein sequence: CASSLSLGAATEAFF.

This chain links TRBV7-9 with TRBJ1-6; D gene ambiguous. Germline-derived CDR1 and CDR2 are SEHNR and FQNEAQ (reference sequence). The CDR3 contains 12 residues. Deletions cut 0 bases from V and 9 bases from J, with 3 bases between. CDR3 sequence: CASSLASSPLHF. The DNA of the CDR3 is TGTGCCAGCAGCTTAGCTTCTTCACCCCTCCACTTT.

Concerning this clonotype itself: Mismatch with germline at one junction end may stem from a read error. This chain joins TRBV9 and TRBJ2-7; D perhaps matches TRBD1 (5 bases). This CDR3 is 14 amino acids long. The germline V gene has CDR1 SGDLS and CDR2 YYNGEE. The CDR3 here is CASSVVIGAYEQHF. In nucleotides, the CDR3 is TGTGCCAGCAGCGTAGTGATAGGGGCCTACGAGCAGCACTTC.

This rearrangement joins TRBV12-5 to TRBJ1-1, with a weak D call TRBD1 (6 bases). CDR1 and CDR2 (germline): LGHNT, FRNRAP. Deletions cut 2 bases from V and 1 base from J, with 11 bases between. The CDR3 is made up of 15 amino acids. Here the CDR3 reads CASGLYLRGNTEAFF. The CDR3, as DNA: TGTGCTAGTGGTTTGTACCTCAGGGGGAACACTGAAGCTTTCTTT.

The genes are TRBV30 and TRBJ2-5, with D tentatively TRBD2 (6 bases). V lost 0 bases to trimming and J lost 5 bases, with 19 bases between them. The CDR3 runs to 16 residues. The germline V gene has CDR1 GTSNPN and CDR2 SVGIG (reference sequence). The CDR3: CAWSVGTGGRLETQYF. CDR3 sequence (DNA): TGTGCCTGGAGTGTAGGAACCGGGGGTCGACTGGAGACCCAGTACTTC.

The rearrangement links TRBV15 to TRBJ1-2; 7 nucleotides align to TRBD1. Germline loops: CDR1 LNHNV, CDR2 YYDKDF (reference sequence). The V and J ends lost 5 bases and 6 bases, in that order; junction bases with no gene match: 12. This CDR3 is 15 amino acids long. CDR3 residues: CATSLGAGGTDGYTF. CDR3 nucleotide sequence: TGTGCCACCAGCTTAGGGGCAGGGGGAACTGATGGCTACACCTTC.

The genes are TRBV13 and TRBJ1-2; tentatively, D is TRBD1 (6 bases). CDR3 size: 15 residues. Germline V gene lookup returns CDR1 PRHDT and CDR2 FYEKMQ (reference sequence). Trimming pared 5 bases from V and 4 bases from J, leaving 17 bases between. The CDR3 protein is CASSMDREAVYGYTF. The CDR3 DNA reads TGTGCCAGCAGCATGGACAGAGAGGCGGTCTATGGCTACACCTTC.

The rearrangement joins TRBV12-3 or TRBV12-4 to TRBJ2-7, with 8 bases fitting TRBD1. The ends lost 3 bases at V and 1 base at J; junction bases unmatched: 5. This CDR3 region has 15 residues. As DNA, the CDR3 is TGTGCCAGCAGTTTTTTGGGACAGGAGTCCTACGAGCAGTACTTC. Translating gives CASSFLGQESYEQYF.

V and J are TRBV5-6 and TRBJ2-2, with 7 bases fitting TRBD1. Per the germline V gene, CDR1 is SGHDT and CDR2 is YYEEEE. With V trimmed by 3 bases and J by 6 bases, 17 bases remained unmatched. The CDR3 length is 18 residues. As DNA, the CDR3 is TGTGCCAGCAGCTGGAATCCGACAGGGAACGTATGGGCCGGGGAGCTGTTTTTT. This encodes CASSWNPTGNVWAGELFF. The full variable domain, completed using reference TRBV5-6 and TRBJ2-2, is DAGVTQSPTHLIKTRGQQVTLRCSPKSGHDTVSWYQQALGQGPQFIFQYYEEEERQRGNFPDRFSGHQFPNYSSELNVNALLLGDSALYLCASSWNPTGNVWAGELFFGEGSRLTVL.

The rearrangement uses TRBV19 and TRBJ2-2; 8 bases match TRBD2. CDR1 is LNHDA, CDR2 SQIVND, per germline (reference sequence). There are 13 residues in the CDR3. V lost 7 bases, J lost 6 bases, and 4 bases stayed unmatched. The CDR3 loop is CASTPAGAGELFF. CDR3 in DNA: TGTGCCAGTACCCCAGCGGGAGCCGGGGAGCTGTTTTTT.

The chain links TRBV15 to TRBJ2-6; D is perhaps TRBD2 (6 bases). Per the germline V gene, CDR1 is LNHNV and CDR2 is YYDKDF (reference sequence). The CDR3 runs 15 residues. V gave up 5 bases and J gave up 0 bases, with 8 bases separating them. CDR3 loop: CATSEGGSGANVLTF. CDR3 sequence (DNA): TGTGCCACCAGCGAGGGAGGCTCTGGGGCCAACGTCCTGACTTTC.

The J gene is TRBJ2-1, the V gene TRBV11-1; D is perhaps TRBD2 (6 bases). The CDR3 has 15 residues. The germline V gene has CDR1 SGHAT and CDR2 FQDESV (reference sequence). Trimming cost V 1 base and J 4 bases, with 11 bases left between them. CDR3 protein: CASSLGDFLYNEQFF. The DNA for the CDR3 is TGTGCCAGCAGCTTAGGGGACTTCCTATACAATGAGCAGTTCTTC.

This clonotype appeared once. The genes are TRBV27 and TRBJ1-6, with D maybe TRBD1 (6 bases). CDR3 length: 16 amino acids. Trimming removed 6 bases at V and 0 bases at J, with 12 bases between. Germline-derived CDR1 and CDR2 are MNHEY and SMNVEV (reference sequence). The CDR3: CASSKGGFSYNSPLHF. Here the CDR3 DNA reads TGTGCCAGCAGCAAAGGGGGGTTCTCCTATAATTCACCCCTCCACTTT.

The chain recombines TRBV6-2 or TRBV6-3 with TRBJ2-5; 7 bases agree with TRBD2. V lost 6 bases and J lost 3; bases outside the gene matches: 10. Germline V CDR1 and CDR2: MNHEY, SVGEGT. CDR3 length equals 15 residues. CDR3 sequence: CASRTLGTTEETQYF. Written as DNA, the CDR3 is TGTGCCAGCAGGACCTTGGGGACTACCGAAGAGACCCAGTACTTC.

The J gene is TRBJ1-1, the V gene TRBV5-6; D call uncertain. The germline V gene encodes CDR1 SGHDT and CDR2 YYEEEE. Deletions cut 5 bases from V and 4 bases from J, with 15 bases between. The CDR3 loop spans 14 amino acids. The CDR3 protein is CASSSTSFLTEAFF. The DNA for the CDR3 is TGTGCCAGCAGTAGCACGAGTTTTCTCACTGAAGCTTTCTTT.

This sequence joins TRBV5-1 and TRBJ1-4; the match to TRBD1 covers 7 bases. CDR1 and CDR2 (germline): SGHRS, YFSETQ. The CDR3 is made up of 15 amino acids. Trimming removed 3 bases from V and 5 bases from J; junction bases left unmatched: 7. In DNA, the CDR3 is TGCGCCAGCAGCTCCGGACAGGCCAAGAATGAAAAACTGTTTTTT. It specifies CASSSGQAKNEKLFF.

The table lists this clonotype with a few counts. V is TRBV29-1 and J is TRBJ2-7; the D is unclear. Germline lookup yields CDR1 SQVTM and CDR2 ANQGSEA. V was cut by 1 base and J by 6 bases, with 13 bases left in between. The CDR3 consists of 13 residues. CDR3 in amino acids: CSVEGRLGSEQYF. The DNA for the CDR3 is TGCAGCGTTGAAGGGCGCCTAGGCAGCGAGCAGTACTTC.

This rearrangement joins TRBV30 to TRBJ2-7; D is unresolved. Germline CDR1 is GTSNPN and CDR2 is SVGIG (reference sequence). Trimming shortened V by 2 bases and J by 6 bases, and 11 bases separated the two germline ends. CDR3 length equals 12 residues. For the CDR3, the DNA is TGTGCCTGGAGTTATGGGGAAGCCGAGCAGTACTTC. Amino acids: CAWSYGEAEQYF.

The CDR3 sequence is CATSDQSQGTAFF. CDR3 sequence (DNA): TGTGCCACCAGTGACCAATCTCAGGGGACGGCTTTCTTT. The chain is built from TRBV24-1 and TRBJ1-1; D perhaps matches TRBD1 (6 bases). The germline V gene encodes CDR1 KGHDR and CDR2 SFDVKD. The CDR3 consists of 13 residues. V was shortened by 4 bases and J by 11 bases, with 16 bases between the two germline ends.

CDR3 nucleotide sequence: TGTGCCAGCAGTTCGACAGAGTACAATGAGCAGTTCTTC. Translated: CASSSTEYNEQFF. The chain recombines TRBV7-9 with TRBJ2-1; the D gene is possibly TRBD1 (5 bases). V was cut by 6 bases and J by 4 bases, with 10 bases left in between. CDR3 size: 13 residues. CDR1 and CDR2 from the germline V gene are SEHNR and FQNEAQ (reference sequence).

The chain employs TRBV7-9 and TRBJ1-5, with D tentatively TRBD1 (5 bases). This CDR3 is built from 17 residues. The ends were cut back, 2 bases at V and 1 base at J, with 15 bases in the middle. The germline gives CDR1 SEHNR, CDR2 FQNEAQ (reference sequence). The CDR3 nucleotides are TGTGCCAGCAGCTTAACCGGGACGGTGGACAGCAATCAGCCCCAGCATTTT. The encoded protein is CASSLTGTVDSNQPQHF.

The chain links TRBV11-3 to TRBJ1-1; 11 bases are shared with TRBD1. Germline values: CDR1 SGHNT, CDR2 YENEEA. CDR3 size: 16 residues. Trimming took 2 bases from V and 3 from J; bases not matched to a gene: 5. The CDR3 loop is CASSLRWDRGDTEAFF. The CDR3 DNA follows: TGTGCCAGCAGCTTAAGGTGGGACAGGGGGGACACTGAAGCTTTCTTT.

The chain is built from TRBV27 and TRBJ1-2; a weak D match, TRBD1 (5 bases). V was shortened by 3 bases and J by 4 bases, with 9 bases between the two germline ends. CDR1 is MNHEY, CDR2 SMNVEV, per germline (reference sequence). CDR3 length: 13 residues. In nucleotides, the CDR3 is TGTGCCAGCAGTTTTACAGGTAGCTATGGCTACACCTTC. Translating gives CASSFTGSYGYTF.

DNA for the CDR3: TGTGCCAGCGGATGGGCTGGGGAGACCCAGTACTTC. Encoded protein: CASGWAGETQYF. The chain joins TRBV12-3 or TRBV12-4 to TRBJ2-5, with unresolved D. The V end was cut by 8 bases, the J end by 5 bases, with 12 bases between. CDR3 size: 12 residues.

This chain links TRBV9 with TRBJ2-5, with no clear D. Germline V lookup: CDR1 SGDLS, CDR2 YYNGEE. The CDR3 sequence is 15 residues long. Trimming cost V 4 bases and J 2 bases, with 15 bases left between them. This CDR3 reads CASSPWVDLQETQYF. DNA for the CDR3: TGTGCCAGCAGCCCCTGGGTCGATTTACAAGAGACCCAGTACTTC.

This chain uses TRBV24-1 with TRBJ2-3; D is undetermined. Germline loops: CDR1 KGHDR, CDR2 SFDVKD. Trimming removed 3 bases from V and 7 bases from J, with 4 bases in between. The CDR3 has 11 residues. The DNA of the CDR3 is TGTGCCACCAGTGATGGATATACGCAGTATTTT. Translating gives CATSDGYTQYF.